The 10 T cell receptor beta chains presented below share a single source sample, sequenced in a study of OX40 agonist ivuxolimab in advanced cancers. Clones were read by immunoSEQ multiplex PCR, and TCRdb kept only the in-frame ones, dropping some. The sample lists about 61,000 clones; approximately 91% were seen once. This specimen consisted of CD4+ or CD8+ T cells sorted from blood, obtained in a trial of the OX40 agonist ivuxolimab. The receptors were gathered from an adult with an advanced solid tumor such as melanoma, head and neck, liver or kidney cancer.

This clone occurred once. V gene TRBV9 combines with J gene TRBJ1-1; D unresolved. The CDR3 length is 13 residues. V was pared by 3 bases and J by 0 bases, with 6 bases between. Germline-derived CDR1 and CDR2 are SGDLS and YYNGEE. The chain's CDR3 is CASSDGMNTEAFF. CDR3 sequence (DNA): TGTGCCAGCAGCGACGGAATGAACACTGAAGCTTTCTTT.

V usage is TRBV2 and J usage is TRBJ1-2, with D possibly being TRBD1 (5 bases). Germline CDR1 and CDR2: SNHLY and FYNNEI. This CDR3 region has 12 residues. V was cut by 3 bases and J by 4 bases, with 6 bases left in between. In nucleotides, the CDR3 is TGTGCCAGCAGTGAGGGGGGCTATGGCTACACCTTC. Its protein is CASSEGGYGYTF.

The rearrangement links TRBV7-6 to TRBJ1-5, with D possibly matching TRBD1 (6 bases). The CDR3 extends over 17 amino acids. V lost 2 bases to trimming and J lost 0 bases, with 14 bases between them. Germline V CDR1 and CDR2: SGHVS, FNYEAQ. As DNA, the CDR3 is TGTGCCAGCAGCTTATTGGCAGGGGATTATAGCAATCAGCCCCAGCATTTT. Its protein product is CASSLLAGDYSNQPQHF. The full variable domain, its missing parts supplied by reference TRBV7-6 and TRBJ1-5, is GAGVSQSPRYKVTKRGQDVALRCDPISGHVSLYWYRQALGQGPEFLTYFNYEAQQDKSGLPNDRFSAERPEGSISTLTIQRTEQRDSAMYRCASSLLAGDYSNQPQHFGDGTRLSIL.

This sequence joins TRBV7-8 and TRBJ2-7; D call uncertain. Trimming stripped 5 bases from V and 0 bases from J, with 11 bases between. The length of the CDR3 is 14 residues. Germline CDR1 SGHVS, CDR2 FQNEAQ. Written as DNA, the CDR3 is TGTGCCAGCAGCCCCCGGGTCTACTCCTACGAGCAGTACTTC. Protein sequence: CASSPRVYSYEQYF.

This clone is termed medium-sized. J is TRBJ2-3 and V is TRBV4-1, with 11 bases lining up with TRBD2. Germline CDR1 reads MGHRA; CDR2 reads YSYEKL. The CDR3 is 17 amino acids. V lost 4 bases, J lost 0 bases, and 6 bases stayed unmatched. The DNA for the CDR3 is TGCGCCAGCAGCCGGCTAGCGGGGGGCGCTAGCACAGATACGCAGTATTTT. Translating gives CASSRLAGGASTDTQYF.

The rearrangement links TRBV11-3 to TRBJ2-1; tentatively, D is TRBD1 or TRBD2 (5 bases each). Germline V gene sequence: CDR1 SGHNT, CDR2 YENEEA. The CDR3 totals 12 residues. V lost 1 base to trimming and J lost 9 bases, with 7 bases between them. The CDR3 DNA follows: TGTGCCAGCAGCTTAGGGGGGACTGAGCAGTTCTTC. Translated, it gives CASSLGGTEQFF.

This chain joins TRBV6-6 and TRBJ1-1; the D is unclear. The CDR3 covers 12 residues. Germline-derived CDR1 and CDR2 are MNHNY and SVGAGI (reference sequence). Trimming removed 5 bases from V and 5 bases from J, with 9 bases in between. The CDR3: CASSARWTEAFF. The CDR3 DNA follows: TGTGCCAGCAGTGCCCGTTGGACTGAAGCTTTCTTT.

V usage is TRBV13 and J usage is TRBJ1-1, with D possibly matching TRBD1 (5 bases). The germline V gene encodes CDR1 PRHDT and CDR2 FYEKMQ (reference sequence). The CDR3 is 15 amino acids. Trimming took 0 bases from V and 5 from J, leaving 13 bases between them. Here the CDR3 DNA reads TGTGCCAGCAGCTTAGGGGCAGGGTCAATAACTGAAGCTTTCTTT. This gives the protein CASSLGAGSITEAFF.

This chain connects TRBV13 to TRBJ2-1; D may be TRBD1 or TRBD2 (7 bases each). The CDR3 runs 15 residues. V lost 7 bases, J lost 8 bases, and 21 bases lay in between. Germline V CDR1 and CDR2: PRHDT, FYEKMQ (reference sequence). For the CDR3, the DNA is TGTGCCAGCAACGTGGGGGGGCGGACAGGCGATGAGCAGTTCTTC. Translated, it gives CASNVGGRTGDEQFF.

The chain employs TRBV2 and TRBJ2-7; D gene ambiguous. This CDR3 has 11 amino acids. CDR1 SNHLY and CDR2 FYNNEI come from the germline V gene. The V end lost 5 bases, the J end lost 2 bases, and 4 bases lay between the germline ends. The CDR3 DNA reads TGTGCCAGCAGTCCAACCTACGAGCAGTACTTC. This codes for CASSPTYEQYF.